This paragraph reports one T cell receptor beta chain. Its antigen is currently unknown. This sample is part of a study of cytomegalovirus exposure and HLA in healthy donors. The study, taken as a whole, reports: Rare sequences made up most TCRs, while some public TCRs were found in many donors.

The germline V gene encodes CDR1 WNHNN and CDR2 SYGVQD (reference sequence). Trimming took 6 bases from V and 9 from J, leaving 15 bases between them. The length of the CDR3 is 13 residues. The primer mix had 60 Vbeta and 13 Jbeta primers. Assay used: immunoSEQ multiplex PCR; TCRdb lists only in-frame clones, some missing. The table includes about 250,000 clones, roughly two thirds detected once. The V call is TRBV10-1, the J call TRBJ2-1, with D possibly TRBD2 on 5 matching bases. The sequence was obtained from a female donor in good health and CMV-seronegative. Sequencing was done on a sample of PBMCs. The CDR3 protein is CASRAVAGGEQFF. In DNA form, the CDR3 reads TGCGCCAGCAGGGCAGTGGCGGGTGGTGAGCAGTTCTTC.